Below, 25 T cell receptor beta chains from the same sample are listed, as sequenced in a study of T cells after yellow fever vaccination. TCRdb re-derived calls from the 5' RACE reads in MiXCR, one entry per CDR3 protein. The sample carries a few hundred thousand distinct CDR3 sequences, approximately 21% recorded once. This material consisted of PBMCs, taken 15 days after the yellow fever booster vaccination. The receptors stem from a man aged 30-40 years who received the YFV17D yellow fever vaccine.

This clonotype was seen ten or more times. Here the CDR3 reads CASRSRTARGPQHF. In nucleotides, the CDR3 is TGTGCCAGCAGATCACGGACAGCCCGTGGGCCCCAGCATTTT. The rearrangement joins TRBV2 to TRBJ1-5; TRBD1 might be the D (6 bases). The germline V gene has CDR1 SNHLY and CDR2 FYNNEI. The CDR3 runs 14 residues. V was clipped by 6 bases and J by 9 bases, with 18 bases between them.

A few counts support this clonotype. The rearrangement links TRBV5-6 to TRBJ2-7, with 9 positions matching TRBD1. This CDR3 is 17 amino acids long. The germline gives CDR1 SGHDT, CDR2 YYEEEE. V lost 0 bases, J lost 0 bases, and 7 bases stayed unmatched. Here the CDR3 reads CASSLEYATGGSYEQYF. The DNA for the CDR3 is TGTGCCAGCAGCTTGGAATATGCGACAGGGGGCTCCTACGAGCAGTACTTC. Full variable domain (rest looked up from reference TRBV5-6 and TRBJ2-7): DAGVTQSPTHLIKTRGQQVTLRCSPKSGHDTVSWYQQALGQGPQFIFQYYEEEERQRGNFPDRFSGHQFPNYSSELNVNALLLGDSALYLCASSLEYATGGSYEQYFGPGTRLTVT.

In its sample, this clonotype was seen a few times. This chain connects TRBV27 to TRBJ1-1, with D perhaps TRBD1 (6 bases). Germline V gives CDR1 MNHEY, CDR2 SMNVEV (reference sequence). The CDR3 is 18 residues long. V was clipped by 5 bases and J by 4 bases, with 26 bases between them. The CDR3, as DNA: TGTGCCAGCAGTCCCCCGGTGGGGGCGCTGGGTAGGGGCACTGAAGCTTTCTTT. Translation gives CASSPPVGALGRGTEAFF.

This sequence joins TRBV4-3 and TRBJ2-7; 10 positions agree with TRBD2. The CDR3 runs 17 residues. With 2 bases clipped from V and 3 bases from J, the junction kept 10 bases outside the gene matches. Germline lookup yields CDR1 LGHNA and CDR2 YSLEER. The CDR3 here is CASSQSRWASGSYEQYF. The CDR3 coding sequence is TGCGCCAGCAGCCAAAGCCGATGGGCTAGCGGGAGCTACGAGCAGTACTTC.

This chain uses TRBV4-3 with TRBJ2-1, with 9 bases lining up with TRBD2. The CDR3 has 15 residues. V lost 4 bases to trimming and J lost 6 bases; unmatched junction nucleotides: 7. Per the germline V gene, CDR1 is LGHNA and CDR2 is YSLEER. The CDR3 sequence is CASSLGTSSGNEQFF. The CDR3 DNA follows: TGCGCCAGCAGCCTCGGGACTAGCTCTGGCAATGAGCAGTTCTTC.

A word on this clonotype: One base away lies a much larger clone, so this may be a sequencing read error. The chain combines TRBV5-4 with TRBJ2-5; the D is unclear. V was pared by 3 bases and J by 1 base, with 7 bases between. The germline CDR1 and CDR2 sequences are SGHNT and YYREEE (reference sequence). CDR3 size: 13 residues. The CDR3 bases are TGTGCCAGCAGCTCCAGGTTCCAAGAGACCCAGTACTTC. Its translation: CASSSRFQETQYF.

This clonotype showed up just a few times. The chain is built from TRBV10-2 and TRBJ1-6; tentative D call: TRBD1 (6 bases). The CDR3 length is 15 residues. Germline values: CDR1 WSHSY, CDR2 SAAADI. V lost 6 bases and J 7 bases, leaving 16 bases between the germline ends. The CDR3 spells CASSEQGAINSPLHF. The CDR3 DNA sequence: TGCGCCAGCAGCGAACAGGGTGCCATCAATTCACCCCTCCACTTT.

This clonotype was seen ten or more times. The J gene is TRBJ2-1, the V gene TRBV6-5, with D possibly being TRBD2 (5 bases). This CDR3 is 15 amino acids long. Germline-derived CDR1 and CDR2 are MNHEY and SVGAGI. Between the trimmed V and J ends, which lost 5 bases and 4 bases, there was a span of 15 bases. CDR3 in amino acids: CASSPSRRTYNEQFF. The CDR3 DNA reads TGTGCCAGCAGTCCTAGCAGGAGGACTTACAATGAGCAGTTCTTC.

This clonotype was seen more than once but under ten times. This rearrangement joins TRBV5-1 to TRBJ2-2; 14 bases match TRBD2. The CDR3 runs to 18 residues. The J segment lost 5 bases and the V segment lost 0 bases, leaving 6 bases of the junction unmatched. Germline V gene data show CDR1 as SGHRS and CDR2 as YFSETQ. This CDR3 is CASSLEGLAGGFTGELFF. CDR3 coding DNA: TGCGCCAGCAGCTTGGAAGGACTAGCGGGAGGTTTTACCGGGGAGCTGTTTTTT.

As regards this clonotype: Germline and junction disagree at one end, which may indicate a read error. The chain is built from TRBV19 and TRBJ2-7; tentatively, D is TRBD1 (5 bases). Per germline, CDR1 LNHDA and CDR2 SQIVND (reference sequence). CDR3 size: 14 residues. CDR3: CASSTARASFEQYF. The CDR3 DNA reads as TGTGCCAGTAGTACGGCCAGGGCATCCTTCGAGCAGTACTTC.

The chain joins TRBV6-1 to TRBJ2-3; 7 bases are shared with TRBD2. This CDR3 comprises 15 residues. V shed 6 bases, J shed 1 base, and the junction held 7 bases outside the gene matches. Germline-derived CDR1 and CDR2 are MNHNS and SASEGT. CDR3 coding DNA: TGTGCCAGCAGGGGCGGGAGTTTAGGCACAGATACGCAGTATTTT. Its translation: CASRGGSLGTDTQYF.

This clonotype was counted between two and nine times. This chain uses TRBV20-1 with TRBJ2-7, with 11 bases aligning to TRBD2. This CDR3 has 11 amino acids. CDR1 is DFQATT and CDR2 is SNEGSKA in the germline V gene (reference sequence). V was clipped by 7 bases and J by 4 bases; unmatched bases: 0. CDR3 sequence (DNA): TGCAGTGGACTAGCGGGGTACGAGCAGTACTTC. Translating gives CSGLAGYEQYF.

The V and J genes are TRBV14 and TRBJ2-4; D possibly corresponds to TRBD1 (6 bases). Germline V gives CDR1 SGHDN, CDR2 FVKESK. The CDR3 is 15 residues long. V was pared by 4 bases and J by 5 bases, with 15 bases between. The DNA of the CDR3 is TGTGCCAGCAGCCCAACCAGGGGCCCCCAAAACATTCAGTACTTC. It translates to CASSPTRGPQNIQYF.

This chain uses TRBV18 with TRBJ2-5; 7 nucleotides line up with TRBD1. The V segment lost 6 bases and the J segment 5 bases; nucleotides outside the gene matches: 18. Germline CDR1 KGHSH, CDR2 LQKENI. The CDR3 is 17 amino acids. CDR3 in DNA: TGTGCCAGCTCCCCTCCGGCCCGACAGGGATTACGTGAGACCCAGTACTTC. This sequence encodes CASSPPARQGLRETQYF.

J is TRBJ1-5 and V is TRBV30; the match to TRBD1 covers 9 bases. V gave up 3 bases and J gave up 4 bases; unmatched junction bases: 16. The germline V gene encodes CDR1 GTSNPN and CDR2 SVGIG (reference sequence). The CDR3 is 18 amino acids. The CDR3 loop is CAWRIVFGDRDKNQPQHF. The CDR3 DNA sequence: TGTGCCTGGAGGATCGTATTCGGGGACAGGGACAAAAATCAGCCCCAGCATTTT.

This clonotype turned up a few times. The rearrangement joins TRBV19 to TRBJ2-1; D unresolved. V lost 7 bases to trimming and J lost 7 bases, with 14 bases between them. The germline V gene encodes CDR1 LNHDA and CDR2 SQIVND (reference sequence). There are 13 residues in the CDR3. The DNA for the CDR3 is TGTGCCAGTATAGGAGTAGCACTGAATGAGCAGTTCTTC. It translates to CASIGVALNEQFF.

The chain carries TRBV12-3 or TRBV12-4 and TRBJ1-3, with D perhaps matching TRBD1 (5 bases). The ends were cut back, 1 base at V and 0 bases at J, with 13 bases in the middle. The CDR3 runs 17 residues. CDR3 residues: CASSLGGNLLSGNTIYF. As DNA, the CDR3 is TGTGCCAGCAGTTTAGGGGGGAACCTACTCTCTGGAAACACCATATATTTT.

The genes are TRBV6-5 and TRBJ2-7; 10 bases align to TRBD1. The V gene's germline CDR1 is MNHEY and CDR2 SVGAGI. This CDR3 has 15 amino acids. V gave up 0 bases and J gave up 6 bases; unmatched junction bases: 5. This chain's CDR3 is CASSYSLDRGLEQYF. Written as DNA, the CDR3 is TGTGCCAGCAGTTACTCCCTCGACAGGGGGCTCGAGCAGTACTTC.

The CDR3 region is CASSQESGLNNEQFF. The CDR3 DNA reads TGTGCCAGCAGCCAAGAATCAGGGCTCAACAATGAGCAGTTCTTC. The chain is built from TRBV4-2 and TRBJ2-1, with TRBD1 as a possible D gene (5 bases). The V end was cut by 0 bases, the J end by 5 bases, with 11 bases between. Germline CDR1 and CDR2: LGHNA and YNFKEQ. The CDR3 sequence is 15 residues long.

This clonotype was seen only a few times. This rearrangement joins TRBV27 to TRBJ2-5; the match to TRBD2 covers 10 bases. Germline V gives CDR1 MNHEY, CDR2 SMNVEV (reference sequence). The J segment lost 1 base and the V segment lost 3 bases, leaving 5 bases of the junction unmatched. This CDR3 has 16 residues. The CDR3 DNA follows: TGTGCCAGCAGTTTTTCTAGCGGGAGAATCCAAGAGACCCAGTACTTC. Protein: CASSFSSGRIQETQYF.

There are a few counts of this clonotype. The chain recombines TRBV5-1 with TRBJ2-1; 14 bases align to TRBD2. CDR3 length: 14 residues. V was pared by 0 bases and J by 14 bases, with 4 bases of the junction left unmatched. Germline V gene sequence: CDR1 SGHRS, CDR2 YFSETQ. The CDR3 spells CASSLGTSGRPEFF. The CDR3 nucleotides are TGCGCCAGCAGCTTGGGGACTAGCGGGAGGCCTGAGTTCTTC. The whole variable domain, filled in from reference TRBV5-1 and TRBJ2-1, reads KAGVTQTPRYLIKTRGQQVTLSCSPISGHRSVSWYQQTPGQGLQFLFEYFSETQRNKGNFPGRFSGRQFSNSRSEMNVSTLELGDSALYLCASSLGTSGRPEFFGPGTRLTVL.

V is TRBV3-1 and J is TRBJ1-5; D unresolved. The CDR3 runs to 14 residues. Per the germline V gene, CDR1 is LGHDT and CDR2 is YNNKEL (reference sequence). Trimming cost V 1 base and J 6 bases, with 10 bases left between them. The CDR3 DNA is TGTGCCAGCAGCCAAGCCTCGGGTGGTCAGCCCCAGCATTTT. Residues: CASSQASGGQPQHF.

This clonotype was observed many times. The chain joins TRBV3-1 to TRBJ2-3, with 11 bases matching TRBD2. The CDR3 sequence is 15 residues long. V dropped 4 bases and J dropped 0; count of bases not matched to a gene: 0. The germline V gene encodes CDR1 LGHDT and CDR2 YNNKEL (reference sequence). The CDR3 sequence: CASSPSGGSTDTQYF. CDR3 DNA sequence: TGTGCCAGCAGCCCTAGCGGGGGGAGCACAGATACGCAGTATTTT.

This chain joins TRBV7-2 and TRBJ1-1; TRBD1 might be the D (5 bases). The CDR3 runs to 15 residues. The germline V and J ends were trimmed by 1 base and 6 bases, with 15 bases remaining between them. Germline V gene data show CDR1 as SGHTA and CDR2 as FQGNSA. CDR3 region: CASSLERWVGAEAFF. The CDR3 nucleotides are TGTGCCAGCAGCTTAGAGCGTTGGGTGGGGGCTGAAGCTTTCTTT.

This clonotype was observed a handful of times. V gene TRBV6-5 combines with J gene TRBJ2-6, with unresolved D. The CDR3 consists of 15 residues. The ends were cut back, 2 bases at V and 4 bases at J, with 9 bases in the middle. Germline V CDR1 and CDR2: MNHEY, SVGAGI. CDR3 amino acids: CASSYGVGGANVLTF. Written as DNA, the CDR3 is TGTGCCAGCAGTTACGGGGTCGGAGGGGCCAACGTCCTGACTTTC.